This T cell receptor (beta chain) was recorded in a study of CXCR3-negative and CXCR3-positive naive CD8 T cells (dated by TCRdb to between 2018 and 2021). In terms of the full investigation: In total, approximately 140 million TRB reads were obtained, which works out to roughly 1.5 +/- 0.3 million reads per library. Diversity and physicochemical repertoire analyses covered roughly ten donors pooled from two independent experiments. The TRBV-TRBJ cluster analysis covered naive subsets from about five donors and memory cells from 3 donors.

The CDR3 contains 14 residues, cysteine and phenylalanine counted. No DNA sequence is on record. Sequences SGHDT (CDR1) and YYEEEE (CDR2) are obtained from the germline V gene. Sequenced on a NextSeq 550. The Human TCR Profiling Kit (MiLaboratory) was used to prepare UMI-labeled 5' RACE TRB cDNA libraries. The full amount of extracted RNA was used for cDNA synthesis, and the full amount of resulting cDNA was used for PCR amplification. Libraries were prepared in parallel with an identical number of PCR cycles. The paper's processing steps were these. With a requirement of at least two reads per UMI, MIGEC and MiXCR extracted about 48,000 +/- 9,800 unique UMI-labeled TRB cDNA molecules per library. On average, each library contained approximately 40,000 +/- 10,000 functional in-frame TRB CDR3 nucleotide clonotypes without stop codons. After each sample was downsampled to 5000 UMI-labeled TRB molecules, VDJtools was used to calculate diversity metrics such as normalized Shannon-Wiener and Chao1. VDJtools was used to calculate clonotype-size-weighted physicochemical properties of the central five CDR3 residues, namely interaction energy, strength, volume and Kidera factor 4. TCRdb reprocessed the reads and provides one entry for every CDR3 protein sequence; no DNA is given. Clone size and V and J calls follow TCRdb, not the original study. The sample table records around 140,000 distinct CDR3 sequences. Jointly, the top ten make up roughly 0.39% of the sample.

A note on this clonotype: The clone's antigen remains unknown.

Results and caveats for the whole study, not just this receptor: CXCR3 expression partially decreased after cryopreservation, so most assays used freshly isolated PBMCs. Because surface CD5, which has been linked to self-reactivity in mice, was comparable between naive subsets, TCR interaction strength was also inferred from TRB CDR3 physicochemical properties. TRB CDR3s from CXCR3-positive naive cells showed higher hydrophobicity (lower Kidera factor 4), lower energy, and higher strength and volume indices than CXCR3-negative naive cells. Similar TRBV-TRBJ usage was shown by naive CXCR3-negative and CXCR3-positive cells from the same donor, whereas distinct patterns were shown by memory cells. Comparably high repertoire diversity was found in both naive subsets, whereas much lower repertoire diversity was found in memory CD8+ T cells.

Each CD8+ T cell subset was flow-sorted in triplicate, and 300,000 or so cells per subset were placed directly into RLT lysis buffer. To keep memory contaminants out, a stringent definition of naive CD8+ T cells was applied: CD45RO-CCR7+CD27+CD95-. Peripheral blood mononuclear cells were isolated from buffy coats using standard density gradient centrifugation. A FACSAria III was used to flow-sort naive CD8+ T cells into CXCR3-negative and CXCR3-positive populations. Total RNA was extracted from sorted cells with an RNeasy Mini Kit. The TCR comes from a human donor in good health. Some clones in this sample may be carry-over from other donors' samples. Input material: naive CXCR3+ CD8+ T cells from blood. The cell subset or site label of this sample denotes: CD45RO-CCR7+CD27+CD95- naive CD8+ T cells expressing CXCR3 (TNR3+). The chain links TRBV5-6 with TRBJ2-7; there is no DNA to check the TCRdb D call of TRBD1. The CDR3 region has the sequence CASSLGGRVYEQYF.